What follows is one T cell receptor beta chain and its context. The antigen is unknown. Primed by a sample-barcoded 5' primer and a J-beta primer mix, a second PCR proceeded for roughly 7 to 11 cycles. Per sample, CDR3-containing paired-end reads numbered at least 2.5 million. TCRdb itself ran the 5' RACE reads through MiXCR, one entry per CDR3 protein. Among 780,000 or so distinct CDR3 sequences, just over 55% were seen once, and the ten largest hold around a quarter. The sample is drawn from a study of blood T cells in healthy people across ages. Findings and caveats of the study: The diversity estimates, figures obtained from one million T cells, were considered underestimates.

Trimming removed 5 bases from V and 5 bases from J; junction bases left unmatched: 8. CDR1 and CDR2 from the germline V gene are SGHVS and FQNEAQ. The CDR3 sequence is 15 residues long. The sample taken for sequencing was blood. This chain links TRBV7-8 with TRBJ2-1, with 8 bases identical to TRBD1. The TCR originated in a man aged 40-49 years in good health. The CDR3 DNA reads TGTGCCAGCAGCCCACTCGGACAGGGAAACAATGAGCAGTTCTTC. This gives the protein CASSPLGQGNNEQFF. The variable domain in full, completed from reference TRBV7-8 and TRBJ2-1, reads GAGVSQSPRYKVAKRGQDVALRCDPISGHVSLFWYQQALGQGPEFLTYFQNEAQLDKSGLPSDRFFAERPEGSVSTLKIQRTQQEDSAVYLCASSPLGQGNNEQFFGPGTRLTVL.